The rows below give T cell receptor beta chains drawn from one sample of a study of blood T cell repertoires in COVID-19. Clones were read by immunoSEQ multiplex PCR, and TCRdb kept only the in-frame ones, dropping some. The sample consists of some 350,000 clones, roughly 84% of them appearing once. Sample: PBMCs or T cells enriched from blood (not recorded which). The receptor source for this set is a woman younger than 45 who had recovered from COVID-19. Each CDR3 is given with its conserved first and last residue. D genes are given only for firm matches. Clone size, where shown, is once, few, many, or a class for clones that have expanded.

v_call: TRBV18; d_call: NA; clone_size: NA; j_call: TRBJ2-3; cdr3_nt: TGTGCCAGCTCACCGAGACAGGTCACAGATACGCAGTATTTT; cdr3_aa: CASSPRQVTDTQYF
v_call: TRBV5-4; d_call: NA; clone_size: NA; j_call: TRBJ1-4; cdr3_nt: TGTGCCAGCAGCTTGGCCCCAGGGCGCGGTGAAAAACTGTTTTTT; cdr3_aa: CASSLAPGRGEKLFF
v_call: TRBV19; d_call: TRBD1; clone_size: NA; j_call: TRBJ2-1; cdr3_nt: TGTGCCAGTAGTGCCTGGACAGGGAGCTCCTACAATGAGCAGTTCTTC; cdr3_aa: CASSAWTGSSYNEQFF
v_call: TRBV7-2; d_call: TRBD1; clone_size: NA; j_call: TRBJ2-1; cdr3_nt: TGTGCCAGCAGCACCCGAACAGGGGCCGCCCACAATGAGCAGTTCTTC; cdr3_aa: CASSTRTGAAHNEQFF
v_call: TRBV5-1; d_call: TRBD2; clone_size: few; j_call: TRBJ2-1; cdr3_nt: TGCGCCAGCAGCCTCTTAGCGGGAGAAGCTTACAATGAGCAGTTCTTC; cdr3_aa: CASSLLAGEAYNEQFF
v_call: TRBV7-9; d_call: NA; clone_size: NA; j_call: TRBJ1-1; cdr3_nt: TGTGCCAGCAGCAGTGGCAGGGGAACGGGCACTGAAGCTTTCTTT; cdr3_aa: CASSSGRGTGTEAFF
v_call: TRBV2; d_call: NA; clone_size: NA; j_call: TRBJ1-5; cdr3_nt: TGTGCCAGCAGCCCAGAGGTAAATCAGCCCCAGCATTTT; cdr3_aa: CASSPEVNQPQHF
v_call: TRBV12-3/TRBV12-4; d_call: TRBD2; clone_size: NA; j_call: TRBJ2-1; cdr3_nt: TGTGCCAGCAGTTTATCGGGGGGAAGTGAGCAGTTCTTC; cdr3_aa: CASSLSGGSEQFF
v_call: TRBV3-1/TRBV3-2; d_call: TRBD1; clone_size: NA; j_call: TRBJ1-1; cdr3_nt: TGTGCCAGCAGCCCGAACAGGGGTACGGCCAACACTGAAGCTTTCTTT; cdr3_aa: CASSPNRGTANTEAFF
v_call: TRBV19; d_call: TRBD2; clone_size: NA; j_call: TRBJ2-7; cdr3_nt: TGTGCCAGTAGTACCCTAGCGGGAGCCCACTACGAGCAGTACTTC; cdr3_aa: CASSTLAGAHYEQYF
v_call: TRBV2; d_call: TRBD2; clone_size: NA; j_call: TRBJ2-4; cdr3_nt: TGTGCCAGCATGCGACTAGCGGGGGGATCCAAAAACATTCAGTACTTC; cdr3_aa: CASMRLAGGSKNIQYF
v_call: TRBV30; d_call: TRBD1; clone_size: NA; j_call: TRBJ1-5; cdr3_nt: TGTGCCTGGAGCCCTGCAGGGACAGCTTATAGCAATCAGCCCCAGCATTTT; cdr3_aa: CAWSPAGTAYSNQPQHF
v_call: TRBV28; d_call: NA; clone_size: NA; j_call: TRBJ1-3; cdr3_nt: TGTGCCAGCAGTACATCAGACTATCCTAGGAACACCATATATTTT; cdr3_aa: CASSTSDYPRNTIYF
v_call: TRBV28; d_call: NA; clone_size: NA; j_call: TRBJ1-2; cdr3_nt: TGTGCCAGCATCCTAAGGCAGGGTAATGGCTACACCTTC; cdr3_aa: CASILRQGNGYTF
v_call: TRBV15; d_call: TRBD2; clone_size: NA; j_call: TRBJ2-7; cdr3_nt: TGTGCCACCAGCACAAGCGGGAGGACCCATTACGAGCAGTACTTC; cdr3_aa: CATSTSGRTHYEQYF
v_call: TRBV6-4; d_call: TRBD2; clone_size: few; j_call: TRBJ2-1; cdr3_nt: TGTGCCAGCAGTGCCACCGGGACTAGCGGGGCGGGTGAGCAGTTCTTC; cdr3_aa: CASSATGTSGAGEQFF
v_call: TRBV6-5; d_call: NA; clone_size: NA; j_call: TRBJ2-7; cdr3_nt: TGTGCCAGCAGAGACCGCGGGATTCTCGAGCAGTACTTC; cdr3_aa: CASRDRGILEQYF
v_call: TRBV27; d_call: NA; clone_size: NA; j_call: TRBJ2-5; cdr3_nt: TGTGCCAGCACTCCCCGCGGTGGCTGGGAGACCCAGTACTTC; cdr3_aa: CASTPRGGWETQYF
v_call: TRBV5-4; d_call: NA; clone_size: NA; j_call: TRBJ1-6; cdr3_nt: TGTGCCAGCAGCTTGGGCGGGCGTAATTCACCCCTCCACTTT; cdr3_aa: CASSLGGRNSPLHF
v_call: TRBV14; d_call: TRBD1; clone_size: NA; j_call: TRBJ1-6; cdr3_nt: TGTGCCAGCAGCCGTCGGACAGGGGGAGTTTATAATTCACCCCTCCACTTT; cdr3_aa: CASSRRTGGVYNSPLHF
v_call: TRBV30; d_call: NA; clone_size: NA; j_call: TRBJ2-7; cdr3_nt: TGTGCCTGGAGTTGGAGGGGCGAGCAGTACTTC; cdr3_aa: CAWSWRGEQYF
v_call: TRBV28; d_call: TRBD2; clone_size: NA; j_call: TRBJ2-4; cdr3_nt: TGTGCCAGCGAAACTGGGACTAGTCAAAACATTCAGTACTTC; cdr3_aa: CASETGTSQNIQYF
v_call: TRBV5-5; d_call: NA; clone_size: NA; j_call: TRBJ2-3; cdr3_nt: TGTGCCAGCAGCGAGGGACTTCGTGCTAGCACAGATACGCAGTATTTT; cdr3_aa: CASSEGLRASTDTQYF
v_call: TRBV5-1; d_call: NA; clone_size: NA; j_call: TRBJ2-2; cdr3_nt: TGCGCCAGCAGGCCCCTGGGCGCCGGGGAGCTGTTTTTT; cdr3_aa: CASRPLGAGELFF
v_call: TRBV28; d_call: NA; clone_size: NA; j_call: TRBJ2-7; cdr3_nt: TGTGCCAGCTCATCCAGCTACGAGCAGTACTTC; cdr3_aa: CASSSSYEQYF
v_call: TRBV19; d_call: TRBD1; clone_size: NA; j_call: TRBJ2-4; cdr3_nt: TGTGCCAGTAGTCAGGGGACAGGGGGATATAACATTCAGTACTTC; cdr3_aa: CASSQGTGGYNIQYF
v_call: TRBV7-8; d_call: NA; clone_size: NA; j_call: TRBJ1-2; cdr3_nt: TGTGCCAGCAGCCCATCTCAGGGTGGTGGGTCGAACGGCTACACCTTC; cdr3_aa: CASSPSQGGGSNGYTF
v_call: TRBV5-1; d_call: NA; clone_size: NA; j_call: TRBJ2-2; cdr3_nt: TGCGCCAGCAGGGTTAGGGGTCCCCAGGGGGGCGTTACTGCGAACACCGGGGAGCTGTTTTTT; cdr3_aa: CASRVRGPQGGVTANTGELFF
v_call: TRBV27; d_call: TRBD1; clone_size: NA; j_call: TRBJ1-2; cdr3_nt: TGTGCCAGCAGTCCTTCCTGGGACAGGGGTCGGGGCTACACCTTC; cdr3_aa: CASSPSWDRGRGYTF
v_call: TRBV6-6; d_call: NA; clone_size: NA; j_call: TRBJ1-5; cdr3_nt: TGTGCCAGCAGTGCCCAGGGAGGGGCCGCGAATCAGCCCCAGCATTTT; cdr3_aa: CASSAQGGAANQPQHF
v_call: TRBV27; d_call: NA; clone_size: NA; j_call: TRBJ2-7; cdr3_nt: TGTGCCAGCAAGAGGGCCACACAACTCTACGAGCAGTACTTC; cdr3_aa: CASKRATQLYEQYF
v_call: TRBV19; d_call: NA; clone_size: few; j_call: TRBJ1-2; cdr3_nt: TGTGCCAGTAGTATTTCAGGACCGGGGGGCTACACCTTC; cdr3_aa: CASSISGPGGYTF
v_call: TRBV5-8; d_call: NA; clone_size: NA; j_call: TRBJ2-7; cdr3_nt: TGTGCCAGCAGATCGGGATTCTCCTACGAGCAGTACTTC; cdr3_aa: CASRSGFSYEQYF
v_call: TRBV28; d_call: TRBD1; clone_size: NA; j_call: TRBJ1-6; cdr3_nt: TGTGCCAGCACTTTCACAGGGGGTGGTTCACCCCTCCACTTT; cdr3_aa: CASTFTGGGSPLHF
v_call: TRBV30; d_call: TRBD1; clone_size: NA; j_call: TRBJ1-5; cdr3_nt: TGTGCCTGGAGTGTATGGGCAGGGGGACAGCCCCAGCATTTT; cdr3_aa: CAWSVWAGGQPQHF
v_call: TRBV30; d_call: TRBD1; clone_size: NA; j_call: TRBJ2-1; cdr3_nt: TGTGCCTGGAGTGTAGGGACAGGGTGGGATGAGCAGTTCTTC; cdr3_aa: CAWSVGTGWDEQFF
v_call: TRBV4-2; d_call: TRBD1; clone_size: NA; j_call: TRBJ2-7; cdr3_nt: TGTGCCAGCAGCCCCGGACAGGGGCGGACCTACGAGCAGTACTTC; cdr3_aa: CASSPGQGRTYEQYF
v_call: TRBV21-1; d_call: NA; clone_size: once; j_call: TRBJ1-5; cdr3_nt: TGTGCCAGGACCAGGGACAATCAGCCCCAGCATTTT; cdr3_aa: CARTRDNQPQHF
v_call: TRBV18; d_call: TRBD2; clone_size: NA; j_call: TRBJ2-7; cdr3_nt: TGTGCCAGCTCATTTCGACTAGCGGGAGAGGGGGAGCAGTACTTC; cdr3_aa: CASSFRLAGEGEQYF
v_call: TRBV7-6; d_call: NA; clone_size: NA; j_call: TRBJ2-3; cdr3_nt: TGTGCCAGCAGCCCTAGAGGGGACTTGGAGGCAGATACGCAGTATTTT; cdr3_aa: CASSPRGDLEADTQYF
v_call: TRBV19; d_call: NA; clone_size: NA; j_call: TRBJ1-5; cdr3_nt: TGTGCCAGTAAATCCCCTAGTTGGGGGGAGAGCAATCAGCCCCAGCATTTT; cdr3_aa: CASKSPSWGESNQPQHF
v_call: TRBV27; d_call: NA; clone_size: NA; j_call: TRBJ2-1; cdr3_nt: TGTGCCAGCAGTTTAAGTAGGGACACATACAATGAGCAGTTCTTC; cdr3_aa: CASSLSRDTYNEQFF
v_call: TRBV5-8; d_call: NA; clone_size: NA; j_call: TRBJ1-4; cdr3_nt: TGTGCCAGCAGCTTGACAGGGTTCGAAGAAAAACTGTTTTTT; cdr3_aa: CASSLTGFEEKLFF
v_call: TRBV27; d_call: NA; clone_size: NA; j_call: TRBJ1-2; cdr3_nt: TGTGCCAGCAGTCCCAAGCACGGTTCCGGGGGCTACACCTTC; cdr3_aa: CASSPKHGSGGYTF
v_call: TRBV30; d_call: NA; clone_size: NA; j_call: TRBJ1-6; cdr3_nt: TGTGCCTGGACCTATCCGGGACTGAATAATTCACCCCTCCACTTT; cdr3_aa: CAWTYPGLNNSPLHF
v_call: TRBV4-1; d_call: TRBD1; clone_size: NA; j_call: TRBJ1-2; cdr3_nt: TGCGCCAGCAGCCAGACCCTTGGACAGGGGAGCTATGGCTACACCTTC; cdr3_aa: CASSQTLGQGSYGYTF
v_call: TRBV4-1; d_call: TRBD2; clone_size: NA; j_call: TRBJ2-5; cdr3_nt: TGCGCCAGCAGCCGGGGGTCAGGGACTAGCGGGACAGGAGAGACCCAGTACTTC; cdr3_aa: CASSRGSGTSGTGETQYF
v_call: TRBV10-3; d_call: NA; clone_size: NA; j_call: TRBJ2-3; cdr3_nt: TGTGCCATCAGTGAGTCCAGGCAAAGCACAGATACGCAGTATTTT; cdr3_aa: CAISESRQSTDTQYF
v_call: TRBV6-5; d_call: NA; clone_size: NA; j_call: TRBJ2-3; cdr3_nt: TGTGCCAGCAGTTACGCGAGTAGCGCGACTGGAGATACGCAGTATTTT; cdr3_aa: CASSYASSATGDTQYF
v_call: TRBV5-6; d_call: NA; clone_size: NA; j_call: TRBJ2-1; cdr3_nt: TGTGCCAGCAGTACGGGACTTGGGCAGTTCTTC; cdr3_aa: CASSTGLGQFF
v_call: TRBV7-3; d_call: TRBD2; clone_size: once; j_call: TRBJ2-7; cdr3_nt: TGTGCCAGCAGCCTAGGACTAGCGGGGCTTTACGAGCAGTACTTC; cdr3_aa: CASSLGLAGLYEQYF
v_call: TRBV28; d_call: NA; clone_size: NA; j_call: TRBJ1-1; cdr3_nt: TGTGCCAGCAGTTTGCCACAGGTTTTCATGAACACTGAAGCTTTCTTT; cdr3_aa: CASSLPQVFMNTEAFF
v_call: TRBV6-5; d_call: TRBD1; clone_size: NA; j_call: TRBJ1-5; cdr3_nt: TGTGCCAGCAGGGGACAGGGACACAATCAGCCCCAGCATTTT; cdr3_aa: CASRGQGHNQPQHF
v_call: TRBV18; d_call: NA; clone_size: NA; j_call: TRBJ1-6; cdr3_nt: TGTGCCAGCTCACCGGGCCTCGATAATTCACCCCTCCACTTT; cdr3_aa: CASSPGLDNSPLHF
v_call: TRBV15; d_call: NA; clone_size: once; j_call: TRBJ1-1; cdr3_nt: TGTGCCACCAGCAGAGTTTGGCAGAGGCACAACACTGAAGCTTTCTTT; cdr3_aa: CATSRVWQRHNTEAFF
v_call: TRBV9; d_call: TRBD2; clone_size: NA; j_call: TRBJ2-7; cdr3_nt: TGTGCCAGCAGCCCTATGGGACTAGCGGGAGGGCCTAGGACCTACGAGCAGTACTTC; cdr3_aa: CASSPMGLAGGPRTYEQYF
v_call: TRBV18; d_call: NA; clone_size: NA; j_call: TRBJ2-3; cdr3_nt: TGTGCCAGCTCGCGTCTACTAGTCCTGGATGCAGATACGCAGTATTTT; cdr3_aa: CASSRLLVLDADTQYF
v_call: TRBV2; d_call: NA; clone_size: once; j_call: TRBJ2-1; cdr3_nt: TGTGCCAGCAGCCTCAGAGGCTCCACCCTCAATGAGCAGTTCTTC; cdr3_aa: CASSLRGSTLNEQFF
v_call: TRBV3-1/TRBV3-2; d_call: NA; clone_size: NA; j_call: TRBJ2-7; cdr3_nt: TGTGCCAGCAGCCTAAGGACATTCTACGAGCAGTACTTC; cdr3_aa: CASSLRTFYEQYF
v_call: TRBV25-1; d_call: TRBD1; clone_size: NA; j_call: TRBJ1-2; cdr3_nt: TGTGCCAGCAGTGAGGTTGGCAGGGGGTTCATGGGCTACACCTTC; cdr3_aa: CASSEVGRGFMGYTF